These 21 T cell receptor beta chains were sequenced from one sample in a study of lymphopenia after photon versus proton radiotherapy. TCRdb's table, derived via immunoSEQ multiplex PCR, lists solely in-frame clones and lacks some. This sample has around 25,000 clones, with approximately 89% found just once. The sequenced sample was peripheral blood, obtained from a patient treated with photon-based radiotherapy. The receptors were sampled from a man aged 30 to 45 with gastric cancer.

The genes are TRBV2 and TRBJ1-1, with 10 nucleotides matching TRBD1. After removal of 6 bases from V and 6 bases from J, the junction contained 7 bases not matched to a gene. From germline, CDR1 is SNHLY and CDR2 FYNNEI. CDR3 length: 14 amino acids. This chain's CDR3 is CASSLGQGGSEAFF. The DNA for the CDR3 is TGTGCCAGCAGCCTCGGACAGGGGGGCTCTGAAGCTTTCTTT.

The rearrangement uses TRBV27 and TRBJ2-5, with 9 bases that match TRBD1. Germline trimming cut 5 bases from V and 1 base from J; bases unmatched to any gene: 8. This CDR3 is 16 amino acids long. Germline loops: CDR1 MNHEY, CDR2 SMNVEV (reference sequence). CDR3 coding DNA: TGTGCCAGCAGTCCACGGACAGGGGCTTCCCAAGAGACCCAGTACTTC. This translates into CASSPRTGASQETQYF.

The sample holds a few counts of this clone. The chain employs TRBV18 and TRBJ1-4; D is unresolved. The CDR3 contains 12 residues. Germline assignment: CDR1 KGHSH and CDR2 LQKENI. The V gene lost 6 bases and the J gene lost 4 bases, with 6 bases spanning the gap. The CDR3 nucleotides are TGTGCCAGCTCGCCTAATAATGAAAAACTGTTTTTT. Its translation is CASSPNNEKLFF.

CDR3 sequence reads: CASTDNYGYTF. CDR3 in DNA: TGTGCCAGCACAGATAACTATGGCTACACCTTC. This chain uses TRBV2 with TRBJ1-2; no clear D. V lost 7 bases, J lost 1 base, and 4 bases lay in between. The CDR3 extends over 11 amino acids. Germline V gene lookup returns CDR1 SNHLY and CDR2 FYNNEI.

The chain has TRBV28 and TRBJ2-7; TRBD2 matches 9 bases. The germline V gene encodes CDR1 MDHEN and CDR2 SYDVKM. The CDR3 loop spans 15 amino acids. The trim removed 5 bases at V and 3 bases at J, leaving 8 bases unmatched. The chain's CDR3 is CASSELAGVIYEQYF. The CDR3 nucleotides read TGTGCCAGCAGTGAACTAGCGGGCGTGATCTACGAGCAGTACTTC.

The genes are TRBV6-5 and TRBJ1-1; a possible D gene is TRBD1 (5 bases). CDR1 MNHEY and CDR2 SVGAGI come from the germline V gene. This CDR3 has 13 residues. Between the trimmed V and J ends, which lost 2 bases and 5 bases, there was a span of 9 bases. CDR3 residues: CASSYGQGTEAFF. In nucleotides, the CDR3 is TGTGCCAGCAGTTACGGGCAGGGTACTGAAGCTTTCTTT.

The chain uses TRBV6-1 and TRBJ1-1; D is ambiguous. In germline, CDR1 is MNHNS, CDR2 SASEGT. V lost 1 base, J lost 5 bases, and 11 bases lay in between. This CDR3 contains 14 residues. CDR3 in DNA: TGTGCCAGCAGTGAAGGCGATTGGCCGACTGAAGCTTTCTTT. As protein: CASSEGDWPTEAFF.

This chain connects TRBV5-1 to TRBJ2-3, with TRBD1 matching 11 bases. The CDR3 length is 16 residues. The junction had 5 bases not matched to a gene; V was cut back by 1 base and J by 4 bases. CDR1 and CDR2 (germline): SGHRS, YFSETQ. Here the CDR3 reads CASSLMGQGVSDTQYF. CDR3 nucleotide sequence: TGCGCCAGCAGCTTGATGGGACAGGGGGTCTCAGATACGCAGTATTTT.

This clone was detected once. The chain is built from TRBV28 and TRBJ2-5, with 9 nucleotides matching TRBD1. With V trimmed by 6 bases and J by 2 bases, 7 bases remained unmatched. The CDR3 spans 15 residues. Germline V gene lookup returns CDR1 MDHEN and CDR2 SYDVKM. CDR3 sequence reads: CASSWGTGLQETQYF. CDR3 nucleotide sequence: TGTGCCAGCAGCTGGGGGACAGGGCTACAAGAGACCCAGTACTTC.

The gene calls are TRBV4-1 and TRBJ2-6; TRBD1 matches at 8 bases. The ends lost 5 bases at V and 1 base at J; junction bases unmatched: 13. This CDR3 has 19 amino acids. Germline CDR1 and CDR2: MGHRA and YSYEKL. The CDR3 loop is CASSYRKDRVDSGANVLTF. CDR3 in DNA: TGCGCCAGCAGCTATCGGAAGGACAGGGTGGATTCTGGGGCCAACGTCCTGACTTTC.

The rearrangement joins TRBV15 to TRBJ2-3, with D possibly TRBD2 on 6 matching bases. V gave up 0 bases and J gave up 0 bases, with 19 bases separating them. Germline CDR1 and CDR2: LNHNV and YYDKDF (reference sequence). The CDR3 consists of 19 residues. CDR3 sequence (DNA): TGTGCCACCAGCAGAGAAGGGTCGGGAGCAACGACTAGCACAGATACGCAGTATTTT. Translating it yields CATSREGSGATTSTDTQYF.

CDR3 amino acids: CASSQDRGQGDEKLFF. CDR3 nucleotide sequence: TGCGCCAGCAGCCAAGATCGAGGGCAGGGGGATGAAAAACTGTTTTTT. The chain employs TRBV4-3 and TRBJ1-4, with TRBD1 identical over 7 bases. With V trimmed by 0 bases and J by 6 bases, 7 bases remained unmatched. Germline V gene data show CDR1 as LGHNA and CDR2 as YSLEER. CDR3 length: 16 amino acids.

This clone was observed a single time. This sequence joins TRBV27 and TRBJ1-2; 10 positions match TRBD1. The CDR3 covers 13 residues. Germline-derived CDR1 and CDR2 are MNHEY and SMNVEV (reference sequence). The ends lost 2 bases at V and 10 bases at J; junction bases unmatched: 4. The CDR3 sequence is CASSLQGQGYYTF. The CDR3 DNA reads TGTGCCAGCAGTTTACAGGGACAGGGGTACTACACCTTC.

This chain connects TRBV4-1 to TRBJ2-7, with 9 positions matching TRBD1. The germline CDR1 and CDR2 sequences are MGHRA and YSYEKL. This CDR3 is built from 13 residues. V dropped 0 bases and J dropped 13; count of bases not matched to a gene: 7. CDR3 nucleotides: TGCGCCAGCAGCCAAGAGGGGACAGGGACCTTCTACTTC. It yields the protein CASSQEGTGTFYF.

This clone is a singleton in its sample. V is TRBV7-3 and J is TRBJ1-6, with 10 bases fitting TRBD1. CDR1 and CDR2 (germline): SGHTA, FQGTGA. V lost 6 bases to trimming and J lost 15 bases; unmatched junction nucleotides: 14. CDR3 length equals 15 residues. The CDR3, as DNA: TGTGCCAGCAGTCCGACAGGGGGCTCGGTCTATCTCCTCCACTTT. This sequence encodes CASSPTGGSVYLLHF.

The rearrangement joins TRBV5-1 to TRBJ2-5; maybe TRBD1 (5 bases). The V and J ends lost 0 bases and 1 base respectively, with 10 bases between them. The CDR3 runs to 15 residues. Per germline, CDR1 SGHRS and CDR2 YFSETQ. Here the CDR3 reads CASSLVAQGQETQYF. The CDR3 DNA follows: TGCGCCAGCAGCTTGGTGGCGCAGGGCCAAGAGACCCAGTACTTC.

This chain links TRBV2 with TRBJ1-2; 7 bases line up with TRBD1. The V gene's germline CDR1 is SNHLY and CDR2 FYNNEI. After removal of 1 base from V and 6 bases from J, the junction contained 8 bases not matched to a gene. The CDR3 spans 15 residues. The CDR3 protein is CASSEGFEGADGYTF. CDR3 nucleotide sequence: TGTGCCAGCAGTGAAGGGTTTGAGGGGGCGGATGGCTACACCTTC.

The rearrangement uses TRBV6-1 and TRBJ2-2; D gene uncertain. Trimming pared 5 bases from V and 2 bases from J, leaving 6 bases between. Per the germline V gene, CDR1 is MNHNS and CDR2 is SASEGT. The CDR3 covers 13 residues. The CDR3 is CASSRRNTGELFF. The DNA of the CDR3 is TGTGCCAGCAGTAGAAGAAACACCGGGGAGCTGTTTTTT.

The chain recombines TRBV6-5 with TRBJ1-4; D may be TRBD1 (6 bases). The V gene's germline CDR1 is MNHEY and CDR2 SVGAGI. Trimming took off 0 bases at V and 8 bases at J, with 10 bases between the two ends. The CDR3 contains 14 residues. Here the CDR3 DNA reads TGTGCCAGCAGTTACTCGGGGACACAAGAAAAACTGTTTTTT. This sequence encodes CASSYSGTQEKLFF.

This sequence joins TRBV6-5 and TRBJ1-2, with 7 nucleotides matching TRBD1. Germline lookup yields CDR1 MNHEY and CDR2 SVGAGI. The CDR3 length is 13 residues. V lost 11 bases and J lost 8; bases outside the gene matches: 14. The CDR3 sequence: CAATRTGGGGYTF. The CDR3 bases are TGTGCCGCTACTCGGACAGGCGGTGGGGGCTACACCTTC.

The rearrangement joins TRBV7-9 to TRBJ1-5; D gene ambiguous. The germline V gene encodes CDR1 SEHNR and CDR2 FQNEAQ (reference sequence). This CDR3 comprises 12 residues. V lost 1 base and J lost 4, with 2 bases in between. DNA of the CDR3: TGTGCCAGCAGCTTAGGGAATCAGCCCCAGCATTTT. Protein sequence: CASSLGNQPQHF.